This paragraph covers one TCR beta chain sequence. This sample stems from a study of blood T cell repertoires in COVID-19. Profiling relied on immunoSEQ multiplex PCR, and the TCRdb table lists in-frame clones only, not all of them. The profile shows about 210,000 clones, more than 75% of them singletons. Per the germline V gene, CDR1 is SGHAT and CDR2 is FQDESV (reference sequence). The CDR3 extends over 15 amino acids. V lost 3 bases, J lost 12 bases, and 8 bases stayed unmatched. Sequencing input: peripheral blood. This clonotype was obtained from a human donor in a cohort sampled during active COVID-19. J is TRBJ2-1 and V is TRBV11-1, with 13 bases fitting TRBD2. CDR3 in amino acids: CASSLGGLAGLGQFF. DNA of the CDR3: TGTGCCAGCAGCTTGGGGGGACTAGCGGGGTTGGGGCAGTTCTTC.